This T cell receptor (beta chain) was sequenced in a study of blood T cells in healthy people across ages. The wider study: Template switching caught about one barcoded beta molecule for each two T cells.

The authors isolated at least 6 million PBMCs per sample. The CDR3 runs 13 residues. Germline CDR1 and CDR2: SEHNR and FQNEAQ (reference sequence). V was clipped by 2 bases and J by 1 base, with 5 bases between them. Sample-barcoded 5' priming and a J-beta primer mix drove a second PCR of roughly 7 to 11 cycles. Carrying 12 random nucleotides, a template-switch adaptor labeled each individual cDNA molecule. TCRdb reprocessed the 5' RACE reads via MiXCR and lists one record per CDR3 protein. Among about 640,000 distinct CDR3 sequences, under 70% were seen once, and the ten largest hold over 30%. V and J are TRBV7-9 and TRBJ1-2; D ambiguous. Sequencing used blood. This clonotype was sampled from a man aged 55 to 70 in good health. The CDR3 DNA reads as TGTGCCAGCAGCTTAAGCAATAACTATGGCTACACCTTC. Translation: CASSLSNNYGYTF.